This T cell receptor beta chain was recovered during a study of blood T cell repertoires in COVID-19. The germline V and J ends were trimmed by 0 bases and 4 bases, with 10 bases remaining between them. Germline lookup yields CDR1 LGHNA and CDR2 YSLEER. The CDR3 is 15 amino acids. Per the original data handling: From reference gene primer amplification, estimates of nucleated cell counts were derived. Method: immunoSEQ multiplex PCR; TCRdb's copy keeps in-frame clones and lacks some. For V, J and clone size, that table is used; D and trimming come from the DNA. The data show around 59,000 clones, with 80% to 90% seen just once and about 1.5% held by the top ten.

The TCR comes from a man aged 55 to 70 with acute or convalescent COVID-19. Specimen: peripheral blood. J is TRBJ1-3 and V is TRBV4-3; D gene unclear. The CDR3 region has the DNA TGCGCCAGCAGCCAAGATTACACAATCGGAAACACCATATATTTT. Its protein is CASSQDYTIGNTIYF.